This TCR beta chain appears in the sequencing data of a study of cytomegalovirus exposure and HLA in healthy donors. Findings and caveats of the study: Some V segments, including TRBV6-2 and TRBV6-3, were excluded as indistinguishable.

V lost 5 bases, J lost 0 bases, and 12 bases lay in between. This CDR3 comprises 15 residues. Germline CDR1 SGHRS, CDR2 YFSETQ. For this clone: Its specificity is not known.

The PCR had 60 Vbeta and 13 Jbeta primers. Clones were sequenced by immunoSEQ multiplex PCR, and TCRdb holds only the in-frame ones, with some missing. The sample table sets out about 120,000 clones. This clonotype originated in a man aged 40-55 years in good health and CMV-seropositive. V is TRBV5-1 and J is TRBJ2-1; weak D call: TRBD1 (6 bases). What was sequenced was PBMCs. Here the CDR3 reads CASRTGTSSYNEQFF. CDR3 bases: TGCGCCAGCAGAACAGGGACAAGCTCCTACAATGAGCAGTTCTTC.